These 16 T cell receptor beta chains were all obtained from the same sample, sequenced in a study of blood T cell repertoires in COVID-19. Measured with immunoSEQ multiplex PCR; TCRdb has only the in-frame clones, and not every one. This table holds about 55,000 clones, 75% to 90% found once. Sequences were obtained from peripheral blood. The receptors come from a human donor in a cohort sampled during active COVID-19.

Concerning this clone: Within the sample, other DNA sequences also encode this same CDR3. V and J are TRBV18 and TRBJ1-1; no clear D gene. V was pared by 3 bases and J by 1 base, with 6 bases between. Germline CDR1 KGHSH, CDR2 LQKENI. The CDR3 has 13 residues. CDR3 DNA sequence: TGTGCCAGCTCACCGGGCCAGAACACTGAAGCTTTCTTT. Translated, it gives CASSPGQNTEAFF.

V and J are TRBV11-3 and TRBJ2-1, with TRBD2 as a possible D gene (6 bases). The V gene's germline CDR1 is SGHNT and CDR2 YENEEA. V was cut by 3 bases and J by 1 base, with 7 bases left in between. This CDR3 is 14 amino acids long. The CDR3 loop is CASSLGGSYNEQFF. The DNA of the CDR3 is TGTGCCAGCAGCTTGGGGGGATCCTACAATGAGCAGTTCTTC.

This chain links TRBV4-1 with TRBJ2-5; no clear D gene. The CDR3 runs 13 residues. V lost 0 bases and J 7 bases, leaving 9 bases between the germline ends. The germline gives CDR1 MGHRA, CDR2 YSYEKL. CDR3 bases: TGCGCCAGCAGCCAAGATCCGTGGGCGACCCAGTACTTC. Protein product: CASSQDPWATQYF.

This clone turned up a few times. This chain joins TRBV6-5 and TRBJ2-7; no clear D. V lost 8 bases to trimming and J lost 2 bases, with 10 bases between them. The length of the CDR3 is 12 residues. The germline CDR1 and CDR2 sequences are MNHEY and SVGAGI. CDR3 residues: CASFKQPYEQYF. For the CDR3, the DNA is TGTGCCAGCTTTAAACAACCCTACGAGCAGTACTTC.

The rearrangement links TRBV28 to TRBJ1-2; maybe TRBD1 (5 bases). Trimming took 4 bases from V and 6 from J, leaving 18 bases between them. CDR3 length equals 15 residues. Germline V gene sequence: CDR1 MDHEN, CDR2 SYDVKM. CDR3: CASSSYVRGRDGYTF. The CDR3 coding sequence is TGTGCCAGCAGTTCCTACGTCCGGGGGAGAGATGGCTACACCTTC.

This chain connects TRBV4-2 to TRBJ2-7; 13 nucleotides line up with TRBD2. The CDR3 sequence is 21 residues long. V was clipped by 0 bases and J by 2 bases; unmatched bases: 16. Germline CDR1 is LGHNA and CDR2 is YNFKEQ. Written as DNA, the CDR3 is TGTGCCAGCAGCCAAGATCAAGCGACTAGCGGGAGGCTCCTACCTCCCTACGAGCAGTACTTC. Encoded protein: CASSQDQATSGRLLPPYEQYF.

The chain combines TRBV6-1 with TRBJ2-7; 9 nucleotides match TRBD2. The CDR3 consists of 14 residues. Germline V CDR1 and CDR2: MNHNS, SASEGT. V trimming: 3 bases; J trimming: 6 bases; junction bases outside the gene matches: 6. DNA of the CDR3: TGTGCCAGCAGTGACCAGAGCGGGGGGTCCGAGCAGTACTTC. As protein: CASSDQSGGSEQYF.

This sequence joins TRBV6-5 and TRBJ1-5, with D possibly TRBD1 on 5 matching bases. Germline assignment: CDR1 MNHEY and CDR2 SVGAGI. The V end was cut by 7 bases, the J end by 5 bases, with 15 bases between. CDR3 length equals 14 residues. The CDR3 sequence: CASTDGGVDQPQHF. The CDR3, as DNA: TGTGCCAGCACCGACGGGGGTGTAGATCAGCCCCAGCATTTT.

V and J are TRBV16 and TRBJ1-2, with 7 bases aligning to TRBD1. CDR1 and CDR2 (germline): KGHSY, FQNENV. The CDR3 sequence is 16 residues long. The V segment lost 1 base and the J segment 0 bases; nucleotides outside the gene matches: 5. CDR3 in amino acids: CASSQWRDRANYGYTF. CDR3 nucleotides: TGTGCCAGCAGCCAATGGAGGGACAGAGCTAACTATGGCTACACCTTC.

In its sample, this clone was seen a few times. The chain combines TRBV18 with TRBJ2-1; 7 positions agree with TRBD1. The germline gives CDR1 KGHSH, CDR2 LQKENI. CDR3 length: 15 amino acids. V lost 1 base, J lost 6 bases, and 6 bases stayed unmatched. The CDR3 loop reads CASSPQGAESNEQFF. The CDR3 DNA follows: TGTGCCAGCTCACCACAGGGGGCGGAAAGCAATGAGCAGTTCTTC.

This chain uses TRBV6-6 with TRBJ2-7; TRBD2 agrees at 11 bases. The CDR3 covers 16 residues. Germline lookup yields CDR1 MNHNY and CDR2 SVGAGI (reference sequence). The V and J ends lost 6 bases and 3 bases, in that order; junction bases with no gene match: 10. This CDR3 reads CASRNSGLAEVYEQYF. CDR3 DNA sequence: TGTGCCAGCAGGAATTCGGGACTAGCGGAAGTCTACGAGCAGTACTTC.

The V call is TRBV7-9, the J call TRBJ2-7; 7 nucleotides match TRBD1. V trimming: 3 bases; J trimming: 0 bases; junction bases outside the gene matches: 8. The germline gives CDR1 SEHNR, CDR2 FQNEAQ (reference sequence). This CDR3 comprises 16 residues. The CDR3 nucleotides are TGTGCCAGCAGCTTGGGGACGGGACAGAGCTCCTACGAGCAGTACTTC. This codes for CASSLGTGQSSYEQYF.

The rearrangement uses TRBV29-1 and TRBJ2-5; TRBD2 is a possible D gene (6 bases). Deletions cut 3 bases from V and 5 bases from J, with 7 bases between. The CDR3 spans 11 residues. Germline CDR1 reads SQVTM; CDR2 reads ANQGSEA. The CDR3: CSVEEGETQYF. CDR3 coding DNA: TGCAGCGTTGAGGAGGGGGAGACCCAGTACTTC.

The table lists this clone with a count of one. The rearrangement uses TRBV4-1 and TRBJ2-7; 7 positions match TRBD1. Germline V CDR1 and CDR2: MGHRA, YSYEKL. This CDR3 has 14 amino acids. V lost 1 base, J lost 7 bases, and 7 bases stayed unmatched. CDR3 bases: TGCGCCAGCAGCCAAGGTTATACAGGGGTTGAGCAGTACTTC. It translates to CASSQGYTGVEQYF.

The chain recombines TRBV11-2 with TRBJ2-5, with D perhaps matching TRBD1 (6 bases). This CDR3 has 13 amino acids. The germline V gene has CDR1 SGHAT and CDR2 FQNNGV. V lost 1 base to trimming and J lost 4 bases, with 7 bases between them. The CDR3 nucleotides read TGTGCCAGCAGCTTAGTAGGGGGAGAGACCCAGTACTTC. This sequence encodes CASSLVGGETQYF. Using reference TRBV11-2 and TRBJ2-5 for the parts outside the CDR3, the full variable domain is EAGVAQSPRYKIIEKRQSVAFWCNPISGHATLYWYQQILGQGPKLLIQFQNNGVVDDSQLPKDRFSAERLKGVDSTLKIQPAKLEDSAVYLCASSLVGGETQYFGPGTRLLVL.

The rearrangement uses TRBV5-4 and TRBJ2-7, with 13 positions matching TRBD2. The CDR3 length is 15 residues. Germline lookup yields CDR1 SGHNT and CDR2 YYREEE (reference sequence). V shed 4 bases and J 4 bases; nucleotides not matched to a gene: 5. The CDR3 spells CASSAPGLAGYEQYF. The CDR3 DNA sequence: TGTGCCAGCAGCGCGCCGGGACTAGCGGGATACGAGCAGTACTTC.